The clone carrying this T cell receptor (beta chain) appeared a few times. Antigen: not known. A much larger clone lies a single base off, so this may be a read error. This sample stems from a study of CD8+CD57+ T cells in acquired aplastic anemia. Study as a whole: Sorted CD4+ and CD8+ cells gave a mean 3.2 ug DNA, range roughly 0.2 to 27.4 ug. For CD4+ cells, healthy donors had an average of approximately 10 million reads. Notes on the study in general: With respect to CD8+ Simpson's diversity, patients and controls did not differ significantly. Patients shared twenty-nine CD8+ CDR3 sequences with controls.

After removal of 6 bases from V and 9 bases from J, the junction contained 10 bases not matched to a gene. The CDR3 loop spans 14 amino acids. TCR beta VDJ and CDR3 were profiled, and genomic DNA was the template. TCRdb passed the reads through MiXCR, listing each CDR3 protein once. The table lists 200,000 to 250,000 distinct CDR3 sequences, 34% of them singletons. J is TRBJ1-3 and V is TRBV12-3 or TRBV12-4, with TRBD1 matching 8 bases. The sequence was obtained from a human donor in good health, serving as a control. Input material: sorted CD4+, CD8+, or CD8+CD57+ T cells (not recorded which) from PBMCs. Here the CDR3 reads CASSRDRGRSTIYF. CDR3 bases: TGTGCCAGCAGCCGTGACAGGGGACGGAGCACCATATATTTT.